The 2 T cell receptor beta chains given below trace back to one sample, sequenced in a study of T cell repertoires in cytomegalovirus infection. These receptors have no identified antigens. TCRdb passed the reads through MiXCR, listing each CDR3 protein once. The profile covers under 500,000 distinct CDR3 sequences, with roughly 42% appearing a single time and roughly two fifths taken by the ten largest. The specimen comprised cultured PBMCs, sampled from culture after CMV antigen stimulation. The source of these receptors is a human donor in good health (CMV status not recorded). Some clones in this sample may be carry-over from other donors' samples.

The sample holds a few counts of this clonotype. The rearrangement uses TRBV6-1 and TRBJ2-7; a possible D gene is TRBD2 (6 bases). In germline, CDR1 is MNHNS, CDR2 SASEGT. The germline V and J ends were trimmed by 6 bases and 9 bases, with 24 bases remaining between them. The CDR3 totals 15 residues. The CDR3 is CASRRGSRGPTRQYF. In DNA form, the CDR3 reads TGTGCCAGCAGACGGGGGTCCCGTGGACCTACGAGGCAGTACTTC.

The chain uses TRBV7-4 and TRBJ2-1; 7 bases map to TRBD1. The CDR3 totals 14 residues. The V segment lost 1 base and the J segment 4 bases; nucleotides outside the gene matches: 1. Germline V gene data show CDR1 as SGHVT and CDR2 as SQSDAQ. The CDR3 nucleotides read TGTGCCAGCAGCTTAGGGGGACAGTACAATGAGCAGTTCTTC. This codes for CASSLGGQYNEQFF.